These 29 T cell receptor beta chains came from one sample sequenced in a study of T cell changes during pregnancy in multiple sclerosis. Some clones are missing from TCRdb's copy, which holds only in-frame ones; the method was immunoSEQ multiplex PCR. The sample carries more than 65,000 clones, approximately 95% recorded once. Source: peripheral blood, taken in the first trimester of pregnancy. The receptors come from a female donor with multiple sclerosis, enrolled in a pregnancy study.

The V and J genes are TRBV30 and TRBJ2-7, with 8 bases lining up with TRBD2. This CDR3 is 14 amino acids long. Unmatched junction bases numbered 9, after V lost 2 bases and J lost 6 bases. Germline loops: CDR1 GTSNPN, CDR2 SVGIG (reference sequence). CDR3 in DNA: TGTGCCTGGAGTAGGTCAGCGGGAGCAGCCGAGCAGTACTTC. Translating gives CAWSRSAGAAEQYF.

The J gene is TRBJ2-3, the V gene TRBV19; 8 nucleotides align to TRBD2. Germline CDR1 and CDR2: LNHDA and SQIVND (reference sequence). Trimming at V came to 6 bases and at J to 4 bases, leaving 6 bases not matched to a gene. The CDR3 is made up of 14 amino acids. CDR3 DNA sequence: TGTGCCAGTAGGACAGCGGGGGCGGCAGATACGCAGTATTTT. Its translation is CASRTAGAADTQYF. Variable domain in full (rest from reference TRBV19 and TRBJ2-3): DGGITQSPKYLFRKEGQNVTLSCEQNLNHDAMYWYRQDPGQGLRLIYYSQIVNDFQKGDIAEGYSVSREKKESFPLTVTSAQKNPTAFYLCASRTAGAADTQYFGPGTRLTVL.

The V and J genes are TRBV6-1 and TRBJ1-5; D is perhaps TRBD1 (6 bases). Per germline, CDR1 MNHNS and CDR2 SASEGT. This CDR3 spans 14 amino acids. The V end lost 7 bases, the J end lost 5 bases, and 15 bases lay between the germline ends. The CDR3 bases are TGTGCCAGCAACACCCGAGGGGGATATCAGCCCCAGCATTTT. This gives the protein CASNTRGGYQPQHF.

The V and J genes are TRBV4-1 and TRBJ2-5; the match to TRBD2 covers 10 bases. Losses at the gene ends were 5 bases for V and 5 bases for J; bases not matched to a gene: 14. The CDR3 is 17 amino acids. Germline V gene sequence: CDR1 MGHRA, CDR2 YSYEKL. The CDR3: CASSYRSAGGPSETQYF. The CDR3 DNA follows: TGCGCCAGCAGCTACCGGTCAGCGGGAGGGCCCTCCGAGACCCAGTACTTC.

The chain combines TRBV9 with TRBJ1-1, with D possibly matching TRBD1 (5 bases). This CDR3 contains 17 residues. Germline V gives CDR1 SGDLS, CDR2 YYNGEE. V was clipped by 4 bases and J by 3 bases, with 22 bases between them. This CDR3 reads CASSPRVRVGKDTEAFF. CDR3 sequence (DNA): TGTGCCAGCAGCCCCCGCGTCAGGGTTGGAAAGGACACTGAAGCTTTCTTT.

The chain recombines TRBV5-1 with TRBJ2-2, with 15 positions matching TRBD2. CDR3 length equals 18 residues. Germline V lookup: CDR1 SGHRS, CDR2 YFSETQ. V shed 4 bases, J shed 1 base, and the junction held 5 bases outside the gene matches. The CDR3 spells CASSRTSGRVENTGELFF. As DNA, the CDR3 is TGCGCCAGCAGCCGGACTAGCGGGAGGGTTGAGAACACCGGGGAGCTGTTTTTT. Together with reference TRBV5-1 and TRBJ2-2, the CDR3 gives the full variable domain: KAGVTQTPRYLIKTRGQQVTLSCSPISGHRSVSWYQQTPGQGLQFLFEYFSETQRNKGNFPGRFSGRQFSNSRSEMNVSTLELGDSALYLCASSRTSGRVENTGELFFGEGSRLTVL.

This chain connects TRBV19 to TRBJ1-2; D call uncertain. V was trimmed by 11 bases and J by 7 bases, leaving 20 bases between them. The CDR3 runs 13 residues. Germline V CDR1 and CDR2: LNHDA, SQIVND (reference sequence). CDR3 DNA: TGTGCCGGAGAGCCAGGAGGTTTTGGTGGCTACACCTTC. Translation: CAGEPGGFGGYTF.

The chain combines TRBV7-8 with TRBJ2-6; D may be TRBD2 (7 bases). Germline values: CDR1 SGHVS, CDR2 FQNEAQ. The CDR3 runs to 16 residues. Deletions cut 7 bases from V and 2 bases from J, with 15 bases between. For the CDR3, the DNA is TGTGCCAGCACCTTTAGGGGGGGTCCTGGGGCCAACGTCCTGACTTTC. It encodes CASTFRGGPGANVLTF.

V gene TRBV7-2 combines with J gene TRBJ2-7; TRBD2 matches 9 bases. The ends lost 1 base at V and 3 bases at J; junction bases unmatched: 4. The CDR3 totals 15 residues. The germline CDR1 and CDR2 sequences are SGHTA and FQGNSA. The CDR3 protein is CASSLGAGGYYEQYF. The CDR3 nucleotides read TGTGCCAGCAGCTTAGGGGCGGGAGGGTACTACGAGCAGTACTTC. Full variable domain (rest looked up from reference TRBV7-2 and TRBJ2-7): GAGVSQSPSNKVTEKGKDVELRCDPISGHTALYWYRQSLGQGLEFLIYFQGNSAPDKSGLPSDRFSAERTGGSVSTLTIQRTQQEDSAVYLCASSLGAGGYYEQYFGPGTRLTVT.

The rearrangement links TRBV2 to TRBJ2-7; 14 nucleotides match TRBD2. V shed 9 bases, J shed 6 bases, and the junction held 4 bases outside the gene matches. The CDR3 length is 13 residues. CDR1 is SNHLY, CDR2 FYNNEI, per germline. The CDR3 DNA reads TGTGCCAGGGGGACTAGCGGGAGTTTCGAGCAGTACTTC. It yields the protein CARGTSGSFEQYF.

This clone was found once. This chain links TRBV19 with TRBJ2-7; D possibly corresponds to TRBD2 (5 bases). Trimming shortened V by 3 bases and J by 3 bases, and 9 bases separated the two germline ends. The CDR3 is 13 residues long. CDR1 is LNHDA, CDR2 SQIVND, per germline (reference sequence). The CDR3 DNA follows: TGTGCCAGTAGTATCAGACTATTCTACGAGCAGTACTTC. Amino acids: CASSIRLFYEQYF.

The chain carries TRBV19 and TRBJ1-1; the match to TRBD1 covers 9 bases. Looked up from germline, CDR1 is LNHDA and CDR2 is SQIVND (reference sequence). The CDR3 contains 14 residues. V trimming: 3 bases; J trimming: 4 bases; junction bases outside the gene matches: 3. The CDR3 region is CASSIGTGPTEAFF. The CDR3 nucleotides are TGTGCCAGTAGTATCGGGACAGGGCCCACTGAAGCTTTCTTT.

This sequence joins TRBV10-3 and TRBJ2-1; 7 nucleotides align to TRBD2. Germline V gives CDR1 ENHRY, CDR2 SYGVKD. This CDR3 comprises 11 residues. V trimming: 7 bases; J trimming: 10 bases; junction bases outside the gene matches: 4. CDR3 bases: TGTGCCATCACCCCGGGAGGAGAGCAGTTCTTC. It encodes CAITPGGEQFF.

This sequence joins TRBV27 and TRBJ2-1, with TRBD2 matching over 11 bases. The germline V gene encodes CDR1 MNHEY and CDR2 SMNVEV (reference sequence). This CDR3 is built from 20 residues. Trimming took 5 bases from V and 1 from J; bases not matched to a gene: 16. CDR3 sequence reads: CASSTPGASGRKASYNEQFF. CDR3 sequence (DNA): TGTGCCAGCAGTACTCCGGGGGCTAGCGGGAGGAAAGCTTCCTACAATGAGCAGTTCTTC.

The chain joins TRBV4-1 to TRBJ1-4; 8 nucleotides line up with TRBD1. The CDR3 covers 14 residues. CDR1 is MGHRA and CDR2 is YSYEKL in the germline V gene. Trimming removed 3 bases from V and 10 bases from J; junction bases left unmatched: 7. CDR3 protein: CASSQADREGKLFF. The CDR3 DNA reads TGCGCCAGCAGCCAGGCGGACAGGGAAGGAAAACTGTTTTTT.

V and J are TRBV30 and TRBJ1-1; TRBD1 is a possible D gene (6 bases). V dropped 7 bases and J dropped 2 bases, with 14 bases sitting between them. The CDR3 runs to 13 residues. Germline assignment: CDR1 GTSNPN and CDR2 SVGIG (reference sequence). The CDR3 loop is CASGSGANTEAFF. Here the CDR3 DNA reads TGTGCCTCAGGATCAGGGGCTAACACTGAAGCTTTCTTT.

The sample holds a few counts of this clone. The rearrangement joins TRBV7-6 to TRBJ2-2; 7 bases line up with TRBD1. J lost 5 bases, V lost 6 bases, and 3 bases had no gene match. Germline V lookup: CDR1 SGHVS, CDR2 FNYEAQ. The CDR3 spans 13 residues. This CDR3 reads CASRLTGTGELFF. The CDR3 DNA follows: TGTGCCAGCAGGTTGACAGGGACCGGGGAGCTGTTTTTT.

The V gene is TRBV19, the J gene TRBJ2-2; 11 bases map to TRBD2. The trim removed 5 bases at V and 6 bases at J, leaving 8 bases unmatched. This CDR3 is 16 amino acids long. Germline CDR1 reads LNHDA; CDR2 reads SQIVND (reference sequence). The DNA of the CDR3 is TGTGCCAGTAGTGATAGCGGGGGGGCAATCGCCGGGGAGCTGTTTTTT. Translated: CASSDSGGAIAGELFF.

The chain combines TRBV7-9 with TRBJ2-5; tentative D call: TRBD1 (6 bases). The CDR3 is 12 residues long. Trimming removed 5 bases from V and 7 bases from J, with 11 bases in between. Germline lookup yields CDR1 SEHNR and CDR2 FQNEAQ (reference sequence). The CDR3 DNA is TGTGCCAGCAGCCCCGAGGGGGTGACCCAGTACTTC. It yields the protein CASSPEGVTQYF.

This sequence joins TRBV5-8 and TRBJ2-5; 11 bases map to TRBD2. The V gene end was trimmed by 4 bases and the J gene end by 2 bases; junction bases not matched to a gene: 4. This CDR3 has 15 amino acids. CDR1 is SGHTS and CDR2 is YDEGEE in the germline V gene. For the CDR3, the DNA is TGTGCCAGCAGCATGGCTAGCGGGGGGCAAGAGACCCAGTACTTC. Protein: CASSMASGGQETQYF.

The chain is built from TRBV9 and TRBJ2-7; weak D call: TRBD1 (6 bases). Deletions cut 0 bases from V and 2 bases from J, with 9 bases between. Germline V gene lookup returns CDR1 SGDLS and CDR2 YYNGEE. The CDR3 totals 14 residues. CDR3 residues: CASSVGGRAYEQYF. CDR3 in DNA: TGTGCCAGCAGCGTAGGGGGGCGGGCCTACGAGCAGTACTTC.

The chain combines TRBV14 with TRBJ2-3, with TRBD2 identical over 7 bases. The germline V gene encodes CDR1 SGHDN and CDR2 FVKESK. CDR3 length equals 15 residues. Germline trimming cut 0 bases from V and 5 bases from J; bases unmatched to any gene: 5. The CDR3 coding sequence is TGTGCCAGCAGCCAAGAAGGAGGGAGGGTAGATACGCAGTATTTT. Translating gives CASSQEGGRVDTQYF.

The chain recombines TRBV7-6 with TRBJ2-7; 9 positions agree with TRBD1. V gave up 6 bases and J gave up 0 bases; unmatched junction bases: 6. The CDR3 is 15 amino acids. Germline loops: CDR1 SGHVS, CDR2 FNYEAQ. The chain's CDR3 is CASRYRDRASYEQYF. The CDR3 DNA follows: TGTGCCAGCAGGTACCGGGACAGGGCCTCCTACGAGCAGTACTTC.

The chain employs TRBV7-2 and TRBJ2-7; TRBD2 agrees at 8 bases. The J segment lost 5 bases and the V segment lost 7 bases, leaving 10 bases of the junction unmatched. In germline, CDR1 is SGHTA, CDR2 FQGNSA. The length of the CDR3 is 14 residues. The CDR3: CASTKGLAWHEQYF. CDR3 coding DNA: TGTGCCAGCACCAAAGGACTAGCTTGGCACGAGCAGTACTTC.

This sequence joins TRBV5-5 and TRBJ2-7; D is ambiguous. Germline V gene lookup returns CDR1 SGHKS and CDR2 YYEKEE (reference sequence). The V gene lost 0 bases and the J gene lost 5 bases, with 9 bases spanning the gap. This CDR3 spans 13 amino acids. The CDR3 here is CASSLGSSNEQYF. CDR3 DNA: TGTGCCAGCAGCTTGGGTTCCAGTAACGAGCAGTACTTC.

The CDR3 DNA reads as TGTGCCAGCAGTGTAGGTAGTCGGCAGGGTTATAATGGCTACACCTTC. This encodes CASSVGSRQGYNGYTF. The V call is TRBV6-1, the J call TRBJ1-2; weak D call: TRBD1 (5 bases). In germline, CDR1 is MNHNS, CDR2 SASEGT. The CDR3 consists of 16 residues. V lost 4 bases and J lost 6, with 21 bases in between.

The V and J genes are TRBV30 and TRBJ1-1; D possibly corresponds to TRBD1 (5 bases). Germline V CDR1 and CDR2: GTSNPN, SVGIG (reference sequence). Trimming removed 0 bases at V and 2 bases at J, with 19 bases between. The CDR3 has 17 residues. The chain's CDR3 is CAWSVAGGNLLNTEAFF. The CDR3 region has the DNA TGTGCCTGGAGTGTTGCGGGGGGAAACTTACTAAACACTGAAGCTTTCTTT.

The CDR3 bases are TGTGCCAGCAGCCAAGGGGGGACAGGGGGCGTCGGCACCGGGGAGCTGTTTTTT. Protein sequence: CASSQGGTGGVGTGELFF. This chain links TRBV4-2 with TRBJ2-2, with TRBD1 matching over 12 bases. The V segment lost 1 base and the J segment 4 bases; nucleotides outside the gene matches: 7. CDR1 and CDR2 (germline): LGHNA, YNFKEQ. The length of the CDR3 is 18 residues.

Only one count was recorded for this clone. The gene calls are TRBV28 and TRBJ1-1, with 9 bases aligning to TRBD1. The V and J ends lost 2 bases and 5 bases, in that order; junction bases with no gene match: 6. This CDR3 contains 15 residues. Germline V gene data show CDR1 as MDHEN and CDR2 as SYDVKM. The CDR3: CASSLHRGLGTEAFF. In DNA, the CDR3 is TGTGCCAGCAGTTTACACAGGGGGCTCGGTACTGAAGCTTTCTTT. Full variable domain (missing parts from reference TRBV28 and TRBJ1-1): DVKVTQSSRYLVKRTGEKVFLECVQDMDHENMFWYRQDPGLGLRLIYFSYDVKMKEKGDIPEGYSVSREKKERFSLILESASTNQTSMYLCASSLHRGLGTEAFFGQGTRLTVV.